The rows below give T cell receptor beta chains drawn from one sample of a study of beta chain features in type 1 diabetes. Sequencing used immunoSEQ multiplex PCR; TCRdb keeps in-frame clones, though not all of them. The repertoire holds around 240,000 clones, with 9% to 10% as singletons. Sequenced input: naive CD4+ T cells from blood. The receptor set was obtained from a woman between 18 and 29 years old in good health. Each CDR3 is given with its conserved first and last residue. D genes are given only for firm matches. The size of a clone is reported for some rows only, either as once, few or many, or as a class for expanded clones.

TRBV4-1	.	TRBJ2-1	TRBD1	TGCGCCAGCAGCCAGCGGACAGGGGGCATCAATGAGCAGTTCTTC	CASSQRTGGINEQFF
TRBV5-6	.	TRBJ2-7	.	TGTGCCAGCTGGCGACAGACGCTCTCCTACGAGCAGTACTTC	CASWRQTLSYEQYF
TRBV30	few	TRBJ1-5	TRBD1	TGTGCCTGGAGTGCTGCACAGGGGGGGGGAACCCAGCATTTT	CAWSAAQGGGTQHF
TRBV6-5	few	TRBJ1-2	TRBD1	TGTGCCAGCAGTTTACAGGGGGGCTATGGCTACACCTTC	CASSLQGGYGYTF
TRBV9	few	TRBJ2-7	TRBD2	TGTGCCAGCAGCGTAGGTCCAGCGGGGATCGTTTCCTACGAGCAGTACTTC	CASSVGPAGIVSYEQYF
TRBV7-9	.	TRBJ1-5	.	TGTGCCAGCAGCTTTTTGGCGGAGACCCAGCATTTT	CASSFLAETQHF
TRBV4-1	few	TRBJ1-1	.	TGCGCCAGCAGCCAAGGGTATGGAGGGGAGGACACTGAAGCTTTCTTT	CASSQGYGGEDTEAFF
TRBV29-1	few	TRBJ2-7	.	TGCAGCGTTTCAGGGGCCTACGAGCAGTACTTC	CSVSGAYEQYF
TRBV2	few	TRBJ2-1	TRBD2	TGTGCCAGCAGTGAACTAGAAACTAGCGGAGATGAGCAGTTCTTC	CASSELETSGDEQFF
TRBV11-1	few	TRBJ1-2	.	TGTGCCAGCAGCTTAAGCGCGGGGAGGCATGGCTACACCTTC	CASSLSAGRHGYTF
TRBV5-1	.	TRBJ2-7	.	TGCGCCAGCAGCTTACAGGGTGGACCATACGAGCAGTACTTC	CASSLQGGPYEQYF
TRBV13	few	TRBJ2-7	.	TGTGCCAGCAGCTTTGACAGCTACGAGCAGTACTTC	CASSFDSYEQYF
TRBV5-4	few	TRBJ2-1	TRBD2	TGTGCCAGCAGCTTAGCGGGAACCTACAATGAGCAGTTCTTC	CASSLAGTYNEQFF
TRBV19	.	TRBJ2-1	.	TGTGCCAGTAGTCCGAGGGCCCCGGTATACAATGAGCAGTTCTTC	CASSPRAPVYNEQFF
TRBV7-2	few	TRBJ2-3	.	TGTGCCAGCAGCCTTCGCACAGATACGCAGTATTTT	CASSLRTDTQYF
TRBV10-3	.	TRBJ1-3	.	TGTGCCATCAGTGGGGCCCCTGGAAACACCATATATTTT	CAISGAPGNTIYF